The rows below give T cell receptor beta chains drawn from one sample of a study of blood T cell repertoires in COVID-19. The method was immunoSEQ multiplex PCR; TCRdb's version includes in-frame clones alone and lacks a portion of them. The sample lists 170,000 or so clones; around 84% were seen once. The sample consisted of peripheral blood. The source of these receptors is a man aged 35-49 years with active or convalescent COVID-19. Both conserved end residues are part of each CDR3. Fields, in order: J gene, D gene, clone size, V gene, CDR3 protein, CDR3 DNA. D genes are given only for firm matches. Clone sizes are given selectively: once, few, many, or a class where the clone is expanded.

J gene: TRBJ2-7
D gene: -
clone size: -
V gene: TRBV5-4
CDR3 protein: CASSHRQQNIYEQYF
CDR3 DNA: TGTGCCAGCAGCCACAGACAACAGAACATCTACGAGCAGTACTTC

J gene: TRBJ2-3
D gene: TRBD2
clone size: once
V gene: TRBV28
CDR3 protein: CASSLSGGSSTDTQYF
CDR3 DNA: TGTGCCAGCAGTCTAAGCGGGGGGTCTAGCACAGATACGCAGTATTTT

J gene: TRBJ2-3
D gene: TRBD2
clone size: -
V gene: TRBV20-1
CDR3 protein: CSASRLAGGNTDTQYF
CDR3 DNA: TGCAGTGCTAGTAGGCTAGCGGGGGGGAACACAGATACGCAGTATTTT

J gene: TRBJ1-3
D gene: -
clone size: few
V gene: TRBV11-2
CDR3 protein: CASSSLRSGNTIYF
CDR3 DNA: TGTGCCAGCAGCTCTCTACGCTCTGGAAACACCATATATTTT

J gene: TRBJ2-7
D gene: -
clone size: -
V gene: TRBV7-9
CDR3 protein: CASSLLADHEQYF
CDR3 DNA: TGTGCCAGCAGCTTACTAGCAGATCACGAGCAGTACTTC

J gene: TRBJ2-1
D gene: -
clone size: -
V gene: TRBV5-4
CDR3 protein: CASSPEEYNEQFF
CDR3 DNA: TGTGCCAGCAGCCCCGAGGAGTACAATGAGCAGTTCTTC

J gene: TRBJ2-7
D gene: TRBD1
clone size: -
V gene: TRBV5-1
CDR3 protein: CASSFHRGGQGRTYEQYF
CDR3 DNA: TGCGCCAGCAGCTTCCACAGGGGGGGACAGGGTAGAACCTACGAGCAGTACTTC

J gene: TRBJ1-2
D gene: -
clone size: -
V gene: TRBV29-1
CDR3 protein: CSVDSGYTF
CDR3 DNA: TGCAGCGTTGATAGTGGCTACACCTTC

J gene: TRBJ1-2
D gene: -
clone size: -
V gene: TRBV14
CDR3 protein: CASSLGGRPGYTF
CDR3 DNA: TGTGCCAGCAGCCTGGGGGGTAGACCTGGCTACACCTTC

J gene: TRBJ2-3
D gene: -
clone size: -
V gene: TRBV2
CDR3 protein: CASPGADTDTQYF
CDR3 DNA: TGTGCCAGTCCAGGGGCCGACACAGATACGCAGTATTTT

J gene: TRBJ1-2
D gene: -
clone size: -
V gene: TRBV27
CDR3 protein: CASSQTASYGYTF
CDR3 DNA: TGTGCCAGCAGCCAGACTGCCTCCTATGGCTACACCTTC

J gene: TRBJ1-2
D gene: TRBD1
clone size: -
V gene: TRBV4-1
CDR3 protein: CASSQEGQGAYGYTF
CDR3 DNA: TGCGCCAGCAGCCAGGAGGGACAGGGGGCATATGGCTACACCTTC

J gene: TRBJ2-1
D gene: TRBD2
clone size: -
V gene: TRBV6-5
CDR3 protein: CASSTFMGGEQFF
CDR3 DNA: TGTGCCAGCAGTACCTTTATGGGGGGGGAGCAGTTCTTC

J gene: TRBJ1-2
D gene: -
clone size: -
V gene: TRBV19
CDR3 protein: CASSMGASNYGYTF
CDR3 DNA: TGTGCCAGTAGTATGGGGGCTTCTAACTATGGCTACACCTTC

J gene: TRBJ2-5
D gene: -
clone size: -
V gene: TRBV5-1
CDR3 protein: CASSLEGAGDEETQYF
CDR3 DNA: TGCGCCAGCAGCTTAGAAGGGGCAGGGGATGAGGAGACCCAGTACTTC

J gene: TRBJ1-5
D gene: -
clone size: -
V gene: TRBV12-3/TRBV12-4
CDR3 protein: CASSGSGDQPQHF
CDR3 DNA: TGTGCCAGCAGCGGGTCGGGGGATCAGCCCCAGCATTTT

J gene: TRBJ1-3
D gene: TRBD1
clone size: -
V gene: TRBV5-6
CDR3 protein: CASSLGQGAANTIYF
CDR3 DNA: TGTGCCAGCAGCTTGGGGCAGGGGGCCGCAAACACCATATATTTT

J gene: TRBJ1-5
D gene: -
clone size: few
V gene: TRBV9
CDR3 protein: CASSSTWGGDQPQHF
CDR3 DNA: TGTGCCAGCAGCTCCACGTGGGGGGGCGATCAGCCCCAGCATTTT

J gene: TRBJ1-2
D gene: TRBD1
clone size: -
V gene: TRBV27
CDR3 protein: CASSLVDRGRRGYGYTF
CDR3 DNA: TGTGCCAGCAGTTTAGTGGACAGGGGGCGCCGTGGCTATGGCTACACCTTC

J gene: TRBJ2-7
D gene: -
clone size: -
V gene: TRBV5-6
CDR3 protein: CASRQDSDYEQYF
CDR3 DNA: TGTGCCAGCAGGCAGGACAGTGATTACGAGCAGTACTTC

J gene: TRBJ1-2
D gene: -
clone size: -
V gene: TRBV19
CDR3 protein: CASREQGNSYGYTF
CDR3 DNA: TGTGCCAGTAGGGAGCAGGGAAACAGCTATGGCTACACCTTC

J gene: TRBJ2-2
D gene: TRBD1
clone size: -
V gene: TRBV20-1
CDR3 protein: CSASDRADTGELFF
CDR3 DNA: TGCAGTGCTAGTGACAGGGCGGACACCGGGGAGCTGTTTTTT

J gene: TRBJ1-6
D gene: TRBD1
clone size: few
V gene: TRBV5-6
CDR3 protein: CASSTTGGINSPLHF
CDR3 DNA: TGTGCCAGCAGCACAACAGGGGGCATTAATTCACCCCTCCACTTT

J gene: TRBJ1-3
D gene: TRBD1
clone size: few
V gene: TRBV5-4
CDR3 protein: CASSQGQLAGNTIYF
CDR3 DNA: TGTGCCAGCAGCCAGGGACAGCTAGCGGGAAACACCATATATTTT

J gene: TRBJ2-2
D gene: TRBD2
clone size: -
V gene: TRBV6-5
CDR3 protein: CASSYLAGGPSGELFF
CDR3 DNA: TGTGCCAGCAGTTACCTGGCGGGGGGGCCGAGCGGGGAGCTGTTTTTT

J gene: TRBJ2-3
D gene: TRBD2
clone size: -
V gene: TRBV7-3
CDR3 protein: CASSPQRGGLSTDTQYF
CDR3 DNA: TGTGCCAGCAGCCCTCAGCGGGGGGGCCTCAGCACAGATACGCAGTATTTT

J gene: TRBJ2-5
D gene: -
clone size: once
V gene: TRBV7-2
CDR3 protein: CASSLDRGSQETQYF
CDR3 DNA: TGTGCCAGCAGCTTAGATCGAGGGAGCCAAGAGACCCAGTACTTC

J gene: TRBJ2-3
D gene: TRBD2
clone size: -
V gene: TRBV6-6
CDR3 protein: CASSLRLAGEGDTQYF
CDR3 DNA: TGTGCCAGCAGTTTACGACTAGCGGGGGAGGGGGATACGCAGTATTTT

J gene: TRBJ1-2
D gene: TRBD1
clone size: few
V gene: TRBV10-3
CDR3 protein: CAINPDREKGHGNGYTF
CDR3 DNA: TGTGCCATCAACCCTGACAGGGAAAAGGGGCATGGGAATGGCTACACCTTC

J gene: TRBJ1-1
D gene: TRBD1
clone size: -
V gene: TRBV6-5
CDR3 protein: CASTGGTEAFF
CDR3 DNA: TGTGCCAGCACAGGGGGCACTGAAGCTTTCTTT

J gene: TRBJ1-2
D gene: -
clone size: once
V gene: TRBV19
CDR3 protein: CASSPPGANLYGYTF
CDR3 DNA: TGTGCCAGTAGTCCTCCTGGGGCGAACCTCTATGGCTACACCTTC

J gene: TRBJ1-6
D gene: TRBD1
clone size: -
V gene: TRBV10-2
CDR3 protein: CASSKGQGNSPLHF
CDR3 DNA: TGCGCCAGCAGTAAGGGACAGGGAAATTCACCCCTCCACTTT

J gene: TRBJ1-2
D gene: TRBD1
clone size: -
V gene: TRBV3-1/TRBV3-2
CDR3 protein: CASMGQNYGYTF
CDR3 DNA: TGTGCCAGCATGGGACAGAACTATGGCTACACCTTC

J gene: TRBJ2-5
D gene: TRBD2
clone size: -
V gene: TRBV5-1
CDR3 protein: CASSLGTSAQYYQETQYF
CDR3 DNA: TGCGCCAGCAGCCTGGGCACTAGCGCCCAATATTACCAAGAGACCCAGTACTTC

J gene: TRBJ1-1
D gene: -
clone size: -
V gene: TRBV6-5
CDR3 protein: CASSRLGGGAEAFF
CDR3 DNA: TGTGCCAGCAGTAGATTAGGGGGGGGCGCTGAAGCTTTCTTT

J gene: TRBJ2-7
D gene: TRBD2
clone size: -
V gene: TRBV5-4
CDR3 protein: CASSPGGGSYEQYF
CDR3 DNA: TGTGCCAGCAGCCCGGGCGGGGGTTCCTACGAGCAGTACTTC

J gene: TRBJ1-2
D gene: -
clone size: -
V gene: TRBV19
CDR3 protein: CASNGVYYGYTF
CDR3 DNA: TGTGCCAGTAACGGGGTTTACTATGGCTACACCTTC

J gene: TRBJ2-1
D gene: -
clone size: -
V gene: TRBV7-6
CDR3 protein: CASSSRDNEQFF
CDR3 DNA: TGTGCCAGCAGCTCGAGGGACAATGAGCAGTTCTTC

J gene: TRBJ2-3
D gene: TRBD1
clone size: -
V gene: TRBV3-1/TRBV3-2
CDR3 protein: CASSSGKGQGASGTDTQYF
CDR3 DNA: TGTGCCAGCAGCTCCGGAAAGGGACAGGGGGCATCTGGCACAGATACGCAGTATTTT

J gene: TRBJ1-1
D gene: -
clone size: -
V gene: TRBV7-9
CDR3 protein: CASSITGSNTEAFF
CDR3 DNA: TGTGCCAGCAGCATCACAGGATCGAACACTGAAGCTTTCTTT

J gene: TRBJ1-5
D gene: -
clone size: -
V gene: TRBV30
CDR3 protein: CAWARQFQPQHF
CDR3 DNA: TGTGCCTGGGCCAGACAGTTTCAGCCCCAGCATTTT

J gene: TRBJ1-4
D gene: -
clone size: few
V gene: TRBV5-6
CDR3 protein: CASSLRGKLFF
CDR3 DNA: TGTGCCAGCAGCTTGAGAGGAAAACTGTTTTTT